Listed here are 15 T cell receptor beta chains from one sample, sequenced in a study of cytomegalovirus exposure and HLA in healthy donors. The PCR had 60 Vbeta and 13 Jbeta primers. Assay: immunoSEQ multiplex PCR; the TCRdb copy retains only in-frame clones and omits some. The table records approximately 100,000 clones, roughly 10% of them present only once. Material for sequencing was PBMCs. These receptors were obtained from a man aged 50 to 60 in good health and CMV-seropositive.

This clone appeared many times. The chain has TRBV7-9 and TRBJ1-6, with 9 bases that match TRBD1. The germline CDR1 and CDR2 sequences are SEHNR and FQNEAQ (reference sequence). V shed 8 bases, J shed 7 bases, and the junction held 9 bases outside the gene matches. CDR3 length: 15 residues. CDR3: CASVGTGMLNSPLHF. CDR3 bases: TGTGCCAGCGTCGGGACAGGGATGTTAAATTCACCCCTCCACTTT.

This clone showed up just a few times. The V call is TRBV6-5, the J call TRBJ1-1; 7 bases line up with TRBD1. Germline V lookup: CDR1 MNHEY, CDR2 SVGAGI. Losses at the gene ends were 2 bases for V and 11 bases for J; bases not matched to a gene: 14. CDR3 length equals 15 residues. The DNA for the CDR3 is TGTGCCAGCAGTTACAAGGACAGGATACGAAGGGAGGCTTTCTTT. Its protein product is CASSYKDRIRREAFF.

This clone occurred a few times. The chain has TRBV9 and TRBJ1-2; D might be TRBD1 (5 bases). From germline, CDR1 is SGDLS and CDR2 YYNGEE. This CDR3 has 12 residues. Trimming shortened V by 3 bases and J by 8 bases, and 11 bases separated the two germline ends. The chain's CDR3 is CASSAAGWGYTF. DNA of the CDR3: TGTGCCAGCAGCGCCGCAGGGTGGGGCTACACCTTC. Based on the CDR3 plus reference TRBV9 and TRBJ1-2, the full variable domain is DSGVTQTPKHLITATGQRVTLRCSPRSGDLSVYWYQQSLDQGLQFLIQYYNGEERAKGNILERFSAQQFPDLHSELNLSSLELGDSALYFCASSAAGWGYTFGSGTRLTVV.

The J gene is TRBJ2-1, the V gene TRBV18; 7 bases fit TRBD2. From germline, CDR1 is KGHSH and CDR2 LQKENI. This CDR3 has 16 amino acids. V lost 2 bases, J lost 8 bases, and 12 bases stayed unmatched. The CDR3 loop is CASSPNLADQGDEQFF. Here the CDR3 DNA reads TGTGCCAGCTCACCAAACCTAGCGGATCAAGGAGATGAGCAGTTCTTC.

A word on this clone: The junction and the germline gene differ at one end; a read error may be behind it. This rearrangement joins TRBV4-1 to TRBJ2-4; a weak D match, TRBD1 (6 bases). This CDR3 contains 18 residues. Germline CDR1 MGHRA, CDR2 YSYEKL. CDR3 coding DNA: TGCGCCAGCAGCCAAGACCCCGGACAGCTGCTAGCCAACAACATTCAGTACTTC. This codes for CASSQDPGQLLANNIQYF.

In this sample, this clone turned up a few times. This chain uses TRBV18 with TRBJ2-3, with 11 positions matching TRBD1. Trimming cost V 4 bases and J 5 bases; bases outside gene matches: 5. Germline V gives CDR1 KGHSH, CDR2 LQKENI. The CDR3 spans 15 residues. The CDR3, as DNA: TGTGCCAGCTCACTCGGACAGGGGGCAGGAGATACGCAGTATTTT. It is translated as CASSLGQGAGDTQYF.

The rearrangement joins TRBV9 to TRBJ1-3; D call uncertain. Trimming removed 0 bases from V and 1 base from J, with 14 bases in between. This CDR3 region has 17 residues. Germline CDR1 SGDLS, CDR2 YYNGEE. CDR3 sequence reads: CASSVVSSRSSGNTIYF. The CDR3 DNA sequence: TGTGCCAGCAGCGTAGTGAGTTCCAGGTCGTCTGGAAACACCATATATTTT.

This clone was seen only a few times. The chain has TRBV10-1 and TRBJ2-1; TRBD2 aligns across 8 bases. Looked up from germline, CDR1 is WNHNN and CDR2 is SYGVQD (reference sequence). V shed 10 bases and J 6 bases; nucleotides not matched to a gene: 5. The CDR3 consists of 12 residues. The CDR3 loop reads CATGRARNEQFF. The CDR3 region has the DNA TGCGCCACCGGGAGGGCCCGCAATGAGCAGTTCTTC.

Written as DNA, the CDR3 is TGTGCCAGCAGTAGCGCGGGCGGTAATTCACCCCTCCACTTT. It encodes CASSSAGGNSPLHF. This chain uses TRBV28 with TRBJ1-6, with unresolved D. The CDR3 consists of 14 residues. The V end lost 5 bases, the J end lost 6 bases, and 11 bases lay between the germline ends. CDR1 and CDR2 (germline): MDHEN, SYDVKM.

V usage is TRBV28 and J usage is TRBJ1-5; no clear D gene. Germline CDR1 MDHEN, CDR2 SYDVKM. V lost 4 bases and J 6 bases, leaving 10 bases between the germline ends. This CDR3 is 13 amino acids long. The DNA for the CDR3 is TGTGCCAGCAGTTCTCCCACAGCTCAGCCCCAGCATTTT. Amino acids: CASSSPTAQPQHF.

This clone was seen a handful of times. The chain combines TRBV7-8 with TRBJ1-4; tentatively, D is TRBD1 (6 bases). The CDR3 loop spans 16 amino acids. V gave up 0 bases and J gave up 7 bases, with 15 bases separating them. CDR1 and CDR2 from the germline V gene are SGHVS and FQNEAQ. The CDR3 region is CASSLARGGGVEKLFF. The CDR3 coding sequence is TGTGCCAGCAGCTTAGCGCGGGGAGGGGGAGTTGAAAAACTGTTTTTT.

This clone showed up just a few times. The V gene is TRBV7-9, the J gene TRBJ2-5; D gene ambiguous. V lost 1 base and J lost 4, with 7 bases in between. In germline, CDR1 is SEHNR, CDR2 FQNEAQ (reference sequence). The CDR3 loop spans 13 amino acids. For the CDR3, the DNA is TGTGCCAGCAGCTTAGACTGGTCAGAGACCCAGTACTTC. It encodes CASSLDWSETQYF.

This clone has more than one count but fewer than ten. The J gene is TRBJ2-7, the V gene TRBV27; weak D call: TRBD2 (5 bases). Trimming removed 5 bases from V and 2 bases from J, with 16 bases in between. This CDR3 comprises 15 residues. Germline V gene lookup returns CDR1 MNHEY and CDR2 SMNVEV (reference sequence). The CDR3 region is CASSRTRGSAYEQYF. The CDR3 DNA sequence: TGTGCCAGCAGTCGCACCAGAGGGAGCGCCTACGAGCAGTACTTC.

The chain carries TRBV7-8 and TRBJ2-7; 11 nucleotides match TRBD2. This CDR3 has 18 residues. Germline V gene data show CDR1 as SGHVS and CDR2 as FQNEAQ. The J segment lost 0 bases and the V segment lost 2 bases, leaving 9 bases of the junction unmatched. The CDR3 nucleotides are TGTGCCAGCAGCTTATATAGCGGGAGGGCCCTTAGCTCCTACGAGCAGTACTTC. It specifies CASSLYSGRALSSYEQYF. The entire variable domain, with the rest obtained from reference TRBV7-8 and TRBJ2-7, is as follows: GAGVSQSPRYKVAKRGQDVALRCDPISGHVSLFWYQQALGQGPEFLTYFQNEAQLDKSGLPSDRFFAERPEGSVSTLKIQRTQQEDSAVYLCASSLYSGRALSSYEQYFGPGTRLTVT.

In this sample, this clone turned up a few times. The CDR3, as DNA: TGTGCCAGCAGCACCCGAACCCCGACTAGCTACAATGAGCAGTTCTTC. Residues: CASSTRTPTSYNEQFF. This rearrangement joins TRBV7-9 to TRBJ2-1, with D possibly being TRBD2 (6 bases). Germline V CDR1 and CDR2: SEHNR, FQNEAQ (reference sequence). The CDR3 has 16 amino acids. The ends were cut back, 5 bases at V and 3 bases at J, with 17 bases in the middle.